The 6 T cell receptor beta chains in this list originate from one sample, sequenced in a study of shared clonotypes between healthy human individuals. Data came from immunoSEQ multiplex PCR; TCRdb stores just in-frame clones and leaves some out. The sample lists over a million clones, roughly 98.5% seen once, with around 0.38% in the top ten. The sequenced material came from naive CD4+ T cells sorted from blood. Sample subset: CD45RA+ positively selected. These TCRs come from a man aged 25-40 years in good health.

As regards this clone: Other DNA sequences in the same sample also yield this CDR3. The CDR3 DNA is TGTGCCAGCAGCTTAGCGGGGGGCAATGAGCAGTTCTTC. Amino acids: CASSLAGGNEQFF. This chain connects TRBV7-9 to TRBJ2-1, with TRBD2 as a possible D gene (6 bases). The CDR3 contains 13 residues. Germline V lookup: CDR1 SEHNR, CDR2 FQNEAQ (reference sequence). The V end lost 0 bases, the J end lost 6 bases, and 6 bases lay between the germline ends.

This sequence joins TRBV5-4 and TRBJ2-3; tentative D call: TRBD1 (7 bases). Germline values: CDR1 SGHNT, CDR2 YYREEE (reference sequence). The germline V and J ends were trimmed by 4 bases and 3 bases, with 15 bases remaining between them. CDR3 length: 15 residues. CDR3 coding DNA: TGTGCCAGCAGCACCGCGGGACAGAGTACAGATACGCAGTATTTT. This sequence encodes CASSTAGQSTDTQYF.

The rearrangement joins TRBV5-6 to TRBJ2-7; 7 nucleotides match TRBD1. This CDR3 comprises 13 residues. Germline-derived CDR1 and CDR2 are SGHDT and YYEEEE. J was trimmed by 3 bases and V by 4 bases; bases with no gene match: 4. CDR3 loop: CASSATGVYEQYF. Written as DNA, the CDR3 is TGTGCCAGCAGCGCAACAGGGGTCTACGAGCAGTACTTC.

The chain carries TRBV29-1 and TRBJ2-4, with unresolved D. The CDR3 loop spans 13 amino acids. Trimming stripped 6 bases from V and 0 bases from J, with 9 bases between. Germline loops: CDR1 SQVTM, CDR2 ANQGSEA. The DNA of the CDR3 is TGCAGCGTCCGAGTCTTAGCCAAAAACATTCAGTACTTC. Protein: CSVRVLAKNIQYF.

The gene calls are TRBV27 and TRBJ2-5, with a weak D call TRBD2 (5 bases). The germline V gene encodes CDR1 MNHEY and CDR2 SMNVEV (reference sequence). V was pared by 2 bases and J by 4 bases, with 17 bases between. This CDR3 has 16 residues. The CDR3 spells CASSLSLASRRETQYF. The CDR3 coding sequence is TGTGCCAGCAGTTTAAGTTTGGCTAGCAGGCGAGAGACCCAGTACTTC.

The chain employs TRBV5-1 and TRBJ2-1, with D possibly TRBD1 on 5 matching bases. V was cut by 3 bases and J by 3 bases, with 22 bases left in between. Germline V gives CDR1 SGHRS, CDR2 YFSETQ. The CDR3 extends over 18 amino acids. The CDR3 nucleotides are TGCGCCAGCAGCTCCATGGGGCTACCCCGCACCTACTACAATGAGCAGTTCTTC. Its translation: CASSSMGLPRTYYNEQFF. Drawing the rest from reference TRBV5-1 and TRBJ2-1, the complete variable domain is KAGVTQTPRYLIKTRGQQVTLSCSPISGHRSVSWYQQTPGQGLQFLFEYFSETQRNKGNFPGRFSGRQFSNSRSEMNVSTLELGDSALYLCASSSMGLPRTYYNEQFFGPGTRLTVL.